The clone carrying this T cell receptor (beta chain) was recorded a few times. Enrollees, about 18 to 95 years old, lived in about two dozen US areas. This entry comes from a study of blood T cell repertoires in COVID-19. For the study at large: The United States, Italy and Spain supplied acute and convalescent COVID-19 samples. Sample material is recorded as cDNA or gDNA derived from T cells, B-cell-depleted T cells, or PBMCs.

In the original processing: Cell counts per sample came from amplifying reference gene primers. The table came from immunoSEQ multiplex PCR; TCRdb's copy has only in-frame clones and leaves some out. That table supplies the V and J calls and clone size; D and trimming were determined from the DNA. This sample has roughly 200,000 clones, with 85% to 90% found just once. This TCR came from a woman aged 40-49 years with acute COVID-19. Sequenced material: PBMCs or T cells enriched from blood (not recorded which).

CDR3 bases: TGTGCCAGCAGTTACGAGTCTAGCGGGGGGCGAGATACGCAGTATTTT. Translation: CASSYESSGGRDTQYF. The chain links TRBV6-5 to TRBJ2-3; 11 bases line up with TRBD2. CDR1 and CDR2 from the germline V gene are MNHEY and SVGAGI. The ends lost 2 bases at V and 5 bases at J; junction bases unmatched: 6. The CDR3 runs 16 residues.